The T cell receptor beta chain under discussion was sequenced for a study of blood T cell repertoires in COVID-19. Study in general: Specimens from acute and convalescent COVID-19 originated in the United States, Italy and Spain. In each case, the material was cDNA or gDNA derived from T cells, B-cell-depleted T cells, or PBMCs.

In the authors' methods: Researchers report that nucleated cell counts were estimated from reference gene primer amplification. The data were produced by immunoSEQ multiplex PCR, yet TCRdb's version contains in-frame clones alone and is incomplete. V, J and clone size are those of that table, while D and trimming were read from the DNA. The repertoire includes around 200,000 clones, approximately 82% of them detected once, and 2.5% to 3.5% sits in the top ten. V lost 0 bases and J lost 4, with 18 bases in between. Germline values: CDR1 SGDLS, CDR2 YYNGEE. The CDR3 spans 17 residues. The chain uses TRBV9 and TRBJ2-3; D is possibly TRBD1 (6 bases). The clonotype originates from a man in his fifties or sixties with active or convalescent COVID-19. Sequenced material: peripheral blood. In nucleotides, the CDR3 is TGTGCCAGCAGCGTAGATGGGGGCTCAATATGGGCAGATACGCAGTATTTT. The encoded protein is CASSVDGGSIWADTQYF.